This is a list of T cell receptor beta chains from one sample in a study of blood T cell repertoires in COVID-19. This table comes from immunoSEQ multiplex PCR, and its TCRdb copy is limited to in-frame clones, with some not included. The data contain over 55,000 clones, around 79% of them seen just once; the ten biggest clones take up about 29%. What was sequenced was peripheral blood. The receptors here all came from a human donor in a cohort sampled during active COVID-19. CDR3s include the opening cysteine and the closing phenylalanine or tryptophan. A D gene is named only where the DNA matches it firmly. Only some rows state a clone size, as once, few, many or a class for expanded clones.

NA,NA,TRBV15,TRBJ2-1,CATSTDSTYNEQFF,TGTGCCACCAGCACGGACAGTACCTACAATGAGCAGTTCTTC
NA,NA,TRBV12-5,TRBJ2-1,CASAAGVGYNEQFF,TGTGCTAGCGCCGCAGGGGTGGGCTACAATGAGCAGTTCTTC
NA,few,TRBV6-2/TRBV6-3,TRBJ2-1,CASSYGGTYNEQFF,TGTGCCAGCAGTTACGGGGGGACTTACAATGAGCAGTTCTTC
NA,NA,TRBV5-1,TRBJ2-3,CASSWTVSTDTQYF,TGCGCCAGCAGCTGGACAGTAAGCACAGATACGCAGTATTTT
NA,NA,TRBV5-6,TRBJ1-1,CASSLDFPQNTEAFF,TGTGCCAGCAGCTTGGACTTTCCGCAGAACACTGAAGCTTTCTTT
NA,NA,TRBV7-2,TRBJ1-2,CASSLETGRGYTF,TGTGCCAGCAGCTTAGAAACAGGGCGCGGCTACACCTTC
NA,NA,TRBV7-9,TRBJ1-1,CASSFDRTTEAFF,TGTGCCAGCAGCTTCGACAGGACCACTGAAGCTTTCTTT
TRBD1,NA,TRBV7-9,TRBJ1-4,CASSSRGWDEKLFF,TGTGCCAGCAGCTCCAGGGGGTGGGATGAAAAACTGTTTTTT
NA,NA,TRBV12-3/TRBV12-4,TRBJ1-1,CASTNGEGAEAFF,TGTGCCAGCACCAACGGGGAGGGGGCTGAAGCTTTCTTT
TRBD1,NA,TRBV9,TRBJ2-7,CASSASGTGSYEQYF,TGTGCCAGCAGCGCCTCCGGGACAGGGTCCTACGAGCAGTACTTC
NA,once,TRBV29-1,TRBJ2-7,CSVSGRSGYEQYF,TGCAGCGTGTCTGGGAGATCGGGCTACGAGCAGTACTTC
NA,NA,TRBV5-1,TRBJ2-6,CASSPSGGANVLTF,TGCGCCAGCAGCCCTTCCGGTGGGGCCAACGTCCTGACTTTC
TRBD2,NA,TRBV5-8,TRBJ2-1,CASRLAGGPSYNEQFF,TGTGCCAGCAGACTAGCGGGAGGGCCCTCCTACAATGAGCAGTTCTTC
NA,NA,TRBV30,TRBJ1-1,CAWGRENTEAFF,TGTGCCTGGGGACGGGAGAACACTGAAGCTTTCTTT
NA,NA,TRBV10-3,TRBJ2-1,CAISTGNEQFF,TGTGCCATCAGTACCGGCAATGAGCAGTTCTTC
TRBD1,NA,TRBV2,TRBJ1-2,CASKTGRTYGYTF,TGTGCCAGCAAGACAGGGCGAACCTATGGCTACACCTTC
NA,NA,TRBV21-1,TRBJ2-1,CASSKGYEREKHEQFF,TGTGCCAGCAGCAAGGGGTATGAGCGGGAGAAGCATGAGCAGTTCTTC
TRBD1,few,TRBV25-1,TRBJ1-2,CASSRDSYGYTF,TGTGCCAGCAGTCGGGACAGCTATGGCTACACCTTC
TRBD1,few,TRBV5-1,TRBJ1-6,CASSSSGTGSSPLHF,TGCGCCAGCAGCTCTTCCGGGACAGGGAGCTCACCCCTCCACTTT
TRBD1,NA,TRBV29-1,TRBJ1-2,CSARDRTNYGYIF,TGCAGCGCCCGGGACAGGACTAACTATGGCTACATCTTC
NA,NA,TRBV18,TRBJ2-3,CASSPSDSGTQYF,TGTGCCAGCTCACCCTCAGACTCCGGCACGCAGTATTTT
NA,few,TRBV28,TRBJ1-5,CASRASNQPQHF,TGTGCCAGCAGGGCCTCAAATCAGCCCCAGCATTTT
NA,NA,TRBV19,TRBJ1-5,CASSTQGSSNQPQHF,TGTGCCAGTAGTACTCAGGGGTCTAGCAATCAGCCCCAGCATTTT
TRBD1,NA,TRBV5-1,TRBJ2-1,CASSLGTANNEQFF,TGCGCCAGCAGCCTAGGGACAGCCAACAATGAGCAGTTCTTC
TRBD1,NA,TRBV18,TRBJ2-7,CASSGGQTKQYF,TGTGCCAGCTCAGGGGGACAGACAAAGCAGTACTTC
NA,NA,TRBV28,TRBJ1-6,CASSKHSPLHF,TGTGCCAGCAGCAAGCATTCACCCCTCCACTTT
NA,NA,TRBV28,TRBJ1-6,CACQMISDSPLHF,TGTGCCTGCCAGATGATTTCCGATTCACCCCTCCACTTT